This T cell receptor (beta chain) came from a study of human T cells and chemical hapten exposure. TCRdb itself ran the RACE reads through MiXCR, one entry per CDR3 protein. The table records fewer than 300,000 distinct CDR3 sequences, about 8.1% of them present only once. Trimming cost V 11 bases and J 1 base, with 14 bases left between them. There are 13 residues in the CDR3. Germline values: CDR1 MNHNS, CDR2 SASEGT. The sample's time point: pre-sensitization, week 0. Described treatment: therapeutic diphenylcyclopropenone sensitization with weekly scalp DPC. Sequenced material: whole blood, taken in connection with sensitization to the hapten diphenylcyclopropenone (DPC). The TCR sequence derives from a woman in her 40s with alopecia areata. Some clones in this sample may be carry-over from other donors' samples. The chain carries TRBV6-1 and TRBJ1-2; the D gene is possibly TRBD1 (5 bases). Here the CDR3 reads CADWDGLNYGYTF. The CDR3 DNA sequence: TGTGCCGACTGGGACGGACTTAACTATGGCTACACCTTC.